Shown below are 17 T cell receptor beta chains from a single sample sequenced in a study of cytomegalovirus exposure and HLA in healthy donors (dated by TCRdb to about 2017). Libraries were constructed by the immunoSEQ multiplex PCR assay. For the multiplex PCR, a mixture combining 60 forward primers for TCR Vbeta segments and 13 reverse primers for TCR Jbeta segments was used. TCRdb provides this immuneACCESS table in a form limited to in-frame rearrangements. Some clones are lacking; in checked studies, under half of them reflect an unresolved V gene, and why the rest are absent is not known. This sample comprises 100,000 to 120,000 clones, about 79% of them detected only once. The ten largest account for 2.5% of the sample. The sample consisted of PBMCs. These receptors originate from a woman aged 18-29 years in good health and CMV-seronegative.

V usage is TRBV5-1 and J usage is TRBJ2-5, with 9 nucleotides matching TRBD1. V lost 0 bases and J lost 3; bases outside the gene matches: 6. CDR1 and CDR2 from the germline V gene are SGHRS and YFSETQ. CDR3 size: 16 residues. The CDR3 DNA follows: TGCGCCAGCAGCTTGGACAGGGGGCAAGTCGAAGAGACCCAGTACTTC. Encoded protein: CASSLDRGQVEETQYF.

The CDR3 loop is CASSSDRAFTGELFF. CDR3 in DNA: TGCGCCAGCAGCTCGGACAGGGCTTTCACCGGGGAGCTGTTTTTT. The rearrangement links TRBV5-1 to TRBJ2-2, with 8 bases fitting TRBD1. Trimming at V came to 3 bases and at J to 4 bases, leaving 5 bases not matched to a gene. Per the germline V gene, CDR1 is SGHRS and CDR2 is YFSETQ. The CDR3 length is 15 residues. The variable domain in full, completed from reference TRBV5-1 and TRBJ2-2, reads KAGVTQTPRYLIKTRGQQVTLSCSPISGHRSVSWYQQTPGQGLQFLFEYFSETQRNKGNFPGRFSGRQFSNSRSEMNVSTLELGDSALYLCASSSDRAFTGELFFGEGSRLTVL.

This clone was seen just once. The chain links TRBV6-1 to TRBJ1-1; TRBD1 agrees at 7 bases. The trim removed 5 bases at V and 3 bases at J, leaving 3 bases unmatched. The CDR3 runs 13 residues. The germline CDR1 and CDR2 sequences are MNHNS and SASEGT. The CDR3, as DNA: TGTGCCAGCAGTAACAGGGGTGACACTGAAGCTTTCTTT. It specifies CASSNRGDTEAFF.

The chain recombines TRBV7-7 with TRBJ2-2; TRBD2 might be the D (6 bases). The germline V gene encodes CDR1 SSHAT and CDR2 FNYEAQ (reference sequence). This CDR3 has 15 residues. The DNA for the CDR3 is TGTGCTAGTGGAGTGGAGGGAGCAGACACCGGGGAGCTGTTTTTT. Amino acids: CASGVEGADTGELFF.

This clone was counted once. V is TRBV15 and J is TRBJ2-6, with D uncertain. The germline gives CDR1 LNHNV, CDR2 YYDKDF (reference sequence). Trimming took 0 bases from V and 0 from J, leaving 3 bases between them. This CDR3 contains 15 residues. CDR3 residues: CATSRDFSGANVLTF. CDR3 in DNA: TGTGCCACCAGCAGAGACTTCTCTGGGGCCAACGTCCTGACTTTC.

The chain combines TRBV5-1 with TRBJ1-1; 9 positions agree with TRBD1. The CDR3 is 18 amino acids. The junction had 9 bases not matched to a gene; V was cut back by 0 bases and J by 0 bases. Germline V lookup: CDR1 SGHRS, CDR2 YFSETQ. For the CDR3, the DNA is TGCGCCAGCAGCTTGGGAAGCGGGACAGGGCTCATGAACACTGAAGCTTTCTTT. It codes for CASSLGSGTGLMNTEAFF.

The V call is TRBV4-1, the J call TRBJ1-2, with D possibly being TRBD1 (5 bases). The CDR3 runs 13 residues. Trimming removed 0 bases at V and 8 bases at J, with 10 bases between. Germline-derived CDR1 and CDR2 are MGHRA and YSYEKL. Here the CDR3 reads CASSQDHRRGYTF. The CDR3 DNA reads as TGCGCCAGCAGCCAAGATCACAGGCGAGGCTACACCTTC.

This sequence joins TRBV4-2 and TRBJ2-2, with 10 positions matching TRBD2. Germline values: CDR1 LGHNA, CDR2 YNFKEQ. Losses at the gene ends were 1 base for V and 2 bases for J; bases not matched to a gene: 7. This CDR3 contains 18 residues. The CDR3 sequence is CASSQAPSGGLNTGELFF. CDR3 in DNA: TGTGCCAGCAGCCAAGCCCCTAGCGGGGGCCTTAACACCGGGGAGCTGTTTTTT.

The chain joins TRBV18 to TRBJ1-5; 8 positions agree with TRBD1. Germline CDR1 KGHSH, CDR2 LQKENI. Losses at the gene ends were 5 bases for V and 8 bases for J; bases not matched to a gene: 5. The CDR3 runs to 13 residues. The CDR3 DNA reads as TGTGCCAGCTCAGAGACAGGGGTTGAGCCCCAGCATTTT. Amino acid sequence: CASSETGVEPQHF.

V usage is TRBV9 and J usage is TRBJ2-5, with D possibly TRBD2 on 6 matching bases. The germline gives CDR1 SGDLS, CDR2 YYNGEE. V lost 0 bases and J lost 5, with 14 bases in between. This CDR3 contains 15 residues. In DNA, the CDR3 is TGTGCCAGCAGCGTAGCTGGACTGGGGGGTGAGACCCAGTACTTC. Translated: CASSVAGLGGETQYF.

The chain joins TRBV5-4 to TRBJ2-1, with 7 bases matching TRBD2. V was pared by 4 bases and J by 5 bases, with 6 bases of the junction left unmatched. This CDR3 contains 14 residues. Per the germline V gene, CDR1 is SGHNT and CDR2 is YYREEE (reference sequence). This CDR3 reads CASSPTGGDNEQFF. In DNA form, the CDR3 reads TGTGCCAGCAGCCCCACGGGAGGTGACAATGAGCAGTTCTTC.

This sequence joins TRBV6-5 and TRBJ1-1, with D tentatively TRBD1 (5 bases). Trimming cost V 0 bases and J 0 bases, with 8 bases left between them. This CDR3 comprises 15 residues. Germline V CDR1 and CDR2: MNHEY, SVGAGI. The CDR3 sequence is CASSYSGRMNTEAFF. The CDR3 DNA reads TGTGCCAGCAGTTACTCGGGGCGGATGAACACTGAAGCTTTCTTT.

This clone was detected only once. V gene TRBV5-1 combines with J gene TRBJ2-1; D ambiguous. Trimming cost V 4 bases and J 0 bases, with 14 bases left between them. The germline CDR1 and CDR2 sequences are SGHRS and YFSETQ. This CDR3 has 16 amino acids. The CDR3 here is CASSEWASSSYNEQFF. Here the CDR3 DNA reads TGCGCCAGCAGCGAGTGGGCGTCCAGCTCCTACAATGAGCAGTTCTTC.

The V call is TRBV23-1, the J call TRBJ1-4, with TRBD1 as a possible D gene (5 bases). TRBV23-1 is identified as an open reading frame with a role that is uncertain. This CDR3 has 16 amino acids. Between the trimmed V and J ends, which lost 4 bases and 0 bases, there was a span of 12 bases. The CDR3 coding sequence is TGCGCCAGCAGTCCGCCCGTACAGGCAACTAATGAAAAACTGTTTTTT. As protein: CASSPPVQATNEKLFF.

The chain has TRBV5-1 and TRBJ2-1, with a possible D match to TRBD2 (6 bases). The V gene's germline CDR1 is SGHRS and CDR2 YFSETQ. With 4 bases removed from V and 7 bases from J, the gap between germline ends came to 12 bases. The CDR3 is made up of 13 amino acids. This chain's CDR3 is CASSPTSLNEQFF. In nucleotides, the CDR3 is TGCGCCAGCAGCCCTACTAGCTTAAATGAGCAGTTCTTC.

This clone came up once. The gene calls are TRBV5-5 and TRBJ1-1, with no clear D. Germline values: CDR1 SGHKS, CDR2 YYEKEE (reference sequence). Trimming cost V 4 bases and J 6 bases, with 13 bases left between them. This CDR3 contains 13 residues. CDR3 in amino acids: CASSPTVSAEAFF. The CDR3 bases are TGTGCCAGCAGCCCTACAGTATCGGCTGAAGCTTTCTTT.

The rearrangement links TRBV9 to TRBJ2-1; 8 bases are a match to TRBD2. The CDR3 is 15 residues long. From germline, CDR1 is SGDLS and CDR2 YYNGEE. V was pared by 6 bases and J by 7 bases, with 12 bases of the junction left unmatched. The CDR3 nucleotides read TGTGCCAGCAACATTCCGGGCGGCGGGGGGAATGAGCAGTTCTTC. Translating gives CASNIPGGGGNEQFF.